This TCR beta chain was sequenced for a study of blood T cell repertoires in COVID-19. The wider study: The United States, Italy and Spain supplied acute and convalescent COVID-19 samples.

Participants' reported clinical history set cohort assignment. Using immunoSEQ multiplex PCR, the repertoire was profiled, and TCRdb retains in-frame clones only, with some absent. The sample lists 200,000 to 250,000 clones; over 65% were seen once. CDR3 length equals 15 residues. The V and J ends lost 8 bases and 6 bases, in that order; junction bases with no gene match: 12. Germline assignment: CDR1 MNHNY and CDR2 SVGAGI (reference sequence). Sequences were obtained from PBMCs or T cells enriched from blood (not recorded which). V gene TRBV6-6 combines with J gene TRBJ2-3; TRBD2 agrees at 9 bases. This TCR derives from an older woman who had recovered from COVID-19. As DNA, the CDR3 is TGTGCCAGCTGCCCTCGGGAGCGGGAGGTGGATACGCAGTATTTT. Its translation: CASCPREREVDTQYF.